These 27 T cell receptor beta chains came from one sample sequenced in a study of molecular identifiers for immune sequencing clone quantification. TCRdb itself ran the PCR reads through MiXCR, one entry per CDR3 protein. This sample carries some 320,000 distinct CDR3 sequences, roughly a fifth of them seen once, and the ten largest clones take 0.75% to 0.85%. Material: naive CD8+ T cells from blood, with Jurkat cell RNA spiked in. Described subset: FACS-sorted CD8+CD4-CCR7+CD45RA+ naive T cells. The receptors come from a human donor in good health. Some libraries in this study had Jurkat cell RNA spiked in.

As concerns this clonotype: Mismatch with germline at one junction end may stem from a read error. The CDR3 spells CTSSEAVGVHQPQHF. Here the CDR3 DNA reads TGTACCAGCAGTGAGGCCGTAGGGGTTCATCAGCCCCAGCATTTT. V and J are TRBV2 and TRBJ1-5; D perhaps matches TRBD1 (5 bases). From germline, CDR1 is SNHLY and CDR2 FYNNEI. CDR3 size: 15 residues.

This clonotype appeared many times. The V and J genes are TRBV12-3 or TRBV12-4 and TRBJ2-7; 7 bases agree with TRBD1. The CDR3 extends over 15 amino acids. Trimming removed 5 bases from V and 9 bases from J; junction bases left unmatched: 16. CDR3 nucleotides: TGTGCCAGCAGTACAGGGGTCGGCGACGCGATGGGGCAGTACTTC. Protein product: CASSTGVGDAMGQYF.

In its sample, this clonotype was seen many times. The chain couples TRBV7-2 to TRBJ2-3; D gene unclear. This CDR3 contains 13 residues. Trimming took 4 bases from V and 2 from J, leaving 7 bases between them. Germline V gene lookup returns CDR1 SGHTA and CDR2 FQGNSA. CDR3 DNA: TGTGCCAGCAGCTCCGACTTCACAGATACGCAGTATTTT. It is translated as CASSSDFTDTQYF.

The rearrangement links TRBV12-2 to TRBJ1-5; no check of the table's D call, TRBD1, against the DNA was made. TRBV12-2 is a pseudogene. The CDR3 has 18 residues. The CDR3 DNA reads TGTGCAAGTCGCTTAGCGGTGGTTGGGCACAGGGTTGAACAGCCCCAGCATTTT. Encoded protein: CASRLAVVGHRVEQPQHF.

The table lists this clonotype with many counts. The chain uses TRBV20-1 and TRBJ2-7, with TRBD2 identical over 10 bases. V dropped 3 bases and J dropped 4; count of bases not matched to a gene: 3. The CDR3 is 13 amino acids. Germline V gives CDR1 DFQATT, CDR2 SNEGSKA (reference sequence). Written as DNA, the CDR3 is TGCAGTGCTAGTACTAGCGGGACTTACGAGCAGTACTTC. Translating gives CSASTSGTYEQYF.

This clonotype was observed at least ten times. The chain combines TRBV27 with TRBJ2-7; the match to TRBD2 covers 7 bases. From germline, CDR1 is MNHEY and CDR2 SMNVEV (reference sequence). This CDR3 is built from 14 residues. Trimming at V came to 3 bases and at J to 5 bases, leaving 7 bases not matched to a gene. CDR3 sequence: CASSLGAGVNEQYF. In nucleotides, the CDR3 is TGTGCCAGCAGTTTGGGTGCGGGAGTCAACGAGCAGTACTTC.

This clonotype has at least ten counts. The CDR3 here is CASSLWDYPDSGANVLTF. CDR3 nucleotides: TGTGCCAGCAGCTTGTGGGACTACCCTGACTCTGGGGCCAACGTCCTGACTTTC. The gene calls are TRBV5-4 and TRBJ2-6; the match to TRBD2 covers 7 bases. With 1 base clipped from V and 0 bases from J, the junction kept 7 bases outside the gene matches. This CDR3 is built from 18 residues. Germline CDR1 SGHNT, CDR2 YYREEE (reference sequence).

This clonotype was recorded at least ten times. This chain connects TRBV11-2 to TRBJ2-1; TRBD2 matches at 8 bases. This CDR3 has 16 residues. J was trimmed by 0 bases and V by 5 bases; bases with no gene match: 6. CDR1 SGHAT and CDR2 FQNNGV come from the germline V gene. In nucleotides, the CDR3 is TGTGCCAGCAGCCGCACCGGGACTAGCTCCTACAATGAGCAGTTCTTC. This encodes CASSRTGTSSYNEQFF.

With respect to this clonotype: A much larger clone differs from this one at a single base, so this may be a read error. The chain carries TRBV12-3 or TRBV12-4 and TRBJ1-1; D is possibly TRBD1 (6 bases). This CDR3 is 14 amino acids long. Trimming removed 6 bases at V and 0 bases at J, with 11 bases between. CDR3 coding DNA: TGTGCCAGCAGCCCGGGACACCTGAACACTGAAGCTTTCTTT. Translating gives CASSPGHLNTEAFF.

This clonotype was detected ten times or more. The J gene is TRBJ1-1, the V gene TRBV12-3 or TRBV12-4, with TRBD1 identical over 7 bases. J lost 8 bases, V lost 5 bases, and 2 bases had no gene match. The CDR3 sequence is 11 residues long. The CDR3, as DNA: TGTGCCAGCAGTGTCAGGGGGGAAGCTTTCTTT. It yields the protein CASSVRGEAFF.

CDR3 sequence reads: CASSSPLGGGQPQHF. DNA of the CDR3: TGTGCCAGTAGCTCTCCCCTCGGGGGGGGTCAGCCCCAGCATTTT. The chain has TRBV19 and TRBJ1-5, with D maybe TRBD1 (5 bases). Germline values: CDR1 LNHDA, CDR2 SQIVND (reference sequence). V was pared by 6 bases and J by 6 bases, with 18 bases between. The CDR3 contains 15 residues.

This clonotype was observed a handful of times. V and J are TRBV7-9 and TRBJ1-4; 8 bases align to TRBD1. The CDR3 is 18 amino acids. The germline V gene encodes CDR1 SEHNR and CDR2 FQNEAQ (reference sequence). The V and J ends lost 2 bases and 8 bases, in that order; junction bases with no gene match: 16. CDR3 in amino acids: CASSLLPGQGPNVEKLFF. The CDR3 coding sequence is TGTGCCAGCAGCTTATTACCCGGACAGGGTCCCAACGTCGAAAAACTGTTTTTT.

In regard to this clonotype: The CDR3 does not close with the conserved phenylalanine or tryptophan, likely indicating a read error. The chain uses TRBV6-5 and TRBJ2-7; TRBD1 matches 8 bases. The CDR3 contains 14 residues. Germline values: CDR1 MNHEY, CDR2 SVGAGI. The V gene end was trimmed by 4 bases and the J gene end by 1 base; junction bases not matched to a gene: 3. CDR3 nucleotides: TGTGCCAGCAGTTTCGGGACAGGTTCCTACGAGCAGTACCTC. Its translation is CASSFGTGSYEQYL.

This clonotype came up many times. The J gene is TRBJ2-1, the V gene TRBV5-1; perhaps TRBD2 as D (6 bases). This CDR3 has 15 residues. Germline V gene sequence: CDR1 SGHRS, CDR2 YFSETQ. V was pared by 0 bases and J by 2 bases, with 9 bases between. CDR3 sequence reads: CASSLVASAYNEQFF. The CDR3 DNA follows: TGCGCCAGCAGCTTGGTTGCTAGCGCCTACAATGAGCAGTTCTTC.

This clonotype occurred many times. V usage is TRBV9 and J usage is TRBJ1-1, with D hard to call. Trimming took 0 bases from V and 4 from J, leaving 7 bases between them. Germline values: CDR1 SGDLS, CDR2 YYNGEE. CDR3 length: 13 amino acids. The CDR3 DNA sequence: TGTGCCAGCAGCGTAGGGGGAAGCACTGAAGCTTTCTTT. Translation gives CASSVGGSTEAFF.

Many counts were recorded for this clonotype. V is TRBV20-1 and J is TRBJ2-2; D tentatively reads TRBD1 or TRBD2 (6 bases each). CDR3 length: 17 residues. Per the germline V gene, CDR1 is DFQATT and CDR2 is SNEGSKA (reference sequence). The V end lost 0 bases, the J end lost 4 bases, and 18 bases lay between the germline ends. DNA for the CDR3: TGCAGTGCTAGAGATCGAGGAGGGGGAAGGGTCACCGGGGAGCTGTTTTTT. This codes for CSARDRGGGRVTGELFF.

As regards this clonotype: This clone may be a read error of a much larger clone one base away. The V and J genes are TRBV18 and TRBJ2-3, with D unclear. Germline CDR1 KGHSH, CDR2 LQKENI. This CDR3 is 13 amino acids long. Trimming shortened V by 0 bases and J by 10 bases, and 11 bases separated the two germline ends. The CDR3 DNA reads TGTGCCAGCTCACCACCTGGAGAGGATGCGCAGTATTTT. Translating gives CASSPPGEDAQYF.

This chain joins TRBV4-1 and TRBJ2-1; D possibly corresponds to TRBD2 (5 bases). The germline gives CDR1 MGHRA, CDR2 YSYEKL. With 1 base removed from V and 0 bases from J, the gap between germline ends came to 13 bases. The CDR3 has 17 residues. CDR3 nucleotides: TGCGCCAGCAGCCAAGTCCCCCCGGGGAGCTCCTACAATGAGCAGTTCTTC. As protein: CASSQVPPGSSYNEQFF.

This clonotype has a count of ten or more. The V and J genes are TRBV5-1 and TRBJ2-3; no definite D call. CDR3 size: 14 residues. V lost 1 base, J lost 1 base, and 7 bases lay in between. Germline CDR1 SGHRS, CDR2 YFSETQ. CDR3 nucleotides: TGCGCCAGCAGCTTGAACTACGGCACAGATACGCAGTATTTT. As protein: CASSLNYGTDTQYF.

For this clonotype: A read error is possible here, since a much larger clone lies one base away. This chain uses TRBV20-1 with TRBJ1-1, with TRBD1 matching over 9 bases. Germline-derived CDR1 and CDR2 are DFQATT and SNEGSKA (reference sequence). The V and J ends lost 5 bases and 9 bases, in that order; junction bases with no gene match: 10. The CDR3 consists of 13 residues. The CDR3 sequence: CSAGPVDRGKAFF. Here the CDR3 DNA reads TGCAGTGCTGGTCCCGTGGACAGGGGCAAAGCTTTCTTT.

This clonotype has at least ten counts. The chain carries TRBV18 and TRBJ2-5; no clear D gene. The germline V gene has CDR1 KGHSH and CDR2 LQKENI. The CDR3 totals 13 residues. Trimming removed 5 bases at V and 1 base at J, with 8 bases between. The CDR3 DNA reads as TGTGCCAGCTCATCTCCCCCCCAAGAGACCCAGTACTTC. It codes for CASSSPPQETQYF.

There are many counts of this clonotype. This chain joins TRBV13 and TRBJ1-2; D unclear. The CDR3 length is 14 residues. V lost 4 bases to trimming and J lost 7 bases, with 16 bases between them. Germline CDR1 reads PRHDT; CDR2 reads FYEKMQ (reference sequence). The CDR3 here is CASSSREGITGYTF. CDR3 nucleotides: TGTGCCAGCAGCTCCCGGGAAGGGATCACTGGCTACACCTTC.

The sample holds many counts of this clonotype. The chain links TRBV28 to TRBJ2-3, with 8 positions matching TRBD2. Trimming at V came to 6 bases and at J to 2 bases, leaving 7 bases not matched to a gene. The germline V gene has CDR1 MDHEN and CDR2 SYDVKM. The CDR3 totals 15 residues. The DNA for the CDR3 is TGTGCCAGCAGCTTTCCTAGCGGGTTCACAGATACGCAGTATTTT. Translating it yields CASSFPSGFTDTQYF. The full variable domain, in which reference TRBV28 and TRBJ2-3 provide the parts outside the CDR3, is DVKVTQSSRYLVKRTGEKVFLECVQDMDHENMFWYRQDPGLGLRLIYFSYDVKMKEKGDIPEGYSVSREKKERFSLILESASTNQTSMYLCASSFPSGFTDTQYFGPGTRLTVL.

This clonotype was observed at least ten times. The CDR3 DNA is TGTGCCAGCAGTGAGCGATCGGGTCATGGGACCCAGTACTTC. Its translation is CASSERSGHGTQYF. The chain recombines TRBV2 with TRBJ2-5; D is unresolved. Trimming shortened V by 3 bases and J by 7 bases, and 15 bases separated the two germline ends. Germline CDR1 reads SNHLY; CDR2 reads FYNNEI. The CDR3 has 14 amino acids.

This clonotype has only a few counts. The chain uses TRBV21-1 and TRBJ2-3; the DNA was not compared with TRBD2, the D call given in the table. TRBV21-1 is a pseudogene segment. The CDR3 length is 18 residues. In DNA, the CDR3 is TGTGCCAGCAGCAAAGCGGGCGGGAGGATAAGGCGCACAGATACGCAGTATTTT. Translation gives CASSKAGGRIRRTDTQYF.

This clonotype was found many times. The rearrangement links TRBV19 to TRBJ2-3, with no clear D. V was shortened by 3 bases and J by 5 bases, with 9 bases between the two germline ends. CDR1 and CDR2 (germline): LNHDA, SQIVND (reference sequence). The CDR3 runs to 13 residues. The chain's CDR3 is CASSMGSLDTQYF. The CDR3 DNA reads TGTGCCAGTAGTATGGGTTCTCTAGATACGCAGTATTTT.

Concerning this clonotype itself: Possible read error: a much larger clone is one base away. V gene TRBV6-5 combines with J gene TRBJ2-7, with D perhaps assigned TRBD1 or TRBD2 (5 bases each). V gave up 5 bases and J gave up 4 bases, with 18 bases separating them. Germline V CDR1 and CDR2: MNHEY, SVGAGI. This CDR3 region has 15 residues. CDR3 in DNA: TGTGCCAGCAGTCCTCCGGGACCGGGGCATTACGAGCAGTACTTC. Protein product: CASSPPGPGHYEQYF.